This T cell receptor beta chain was documented in a study of cytomegalovirus exposure and HLA in healthy donors. About the study: In an early release, HLA-typed donors contributed about 80 million unique TCR sequences.

Notes on this clone: Its antigen is still unknown.

Broader study findings: Sequencing had likely introduced a cluster of highly shared sequence variants as an artifact. The authors later linked a missense DCLRE1C variant to TCR beta V- and J-gene trimming.

Both 60 Vbeta primers and 13 Jbeta primers went into the PCR. Sequencing was performed with immunoSEQ multiplex PCR; in TCRdb, only in-frame clones are kept and a portion is missing. The sample contains approximately 110,000 clones, around three quarters of which appear only once. Germline V gene data show CDR1 as SEHNR and CDR2 as FQNEAQ (reference sequence). This CDR3 has 13 residues. V lost 7 bases, J lost 5 bases, and 12 bases lay in between. The material sequenced was PBMCs. This TCR was sampled from a woman aged 40 to 55 in good health and CMV-seropositive. The chain employs TRBV7-9 and TRBJ2-1; D might be TRBD2 (5 bases). The CDR3 DNA follows: TGTGCCAGCACGAGGGAAGTGGACAATGAGCAGTTCTTC. This gives the protein CASTREVDNEQFF.